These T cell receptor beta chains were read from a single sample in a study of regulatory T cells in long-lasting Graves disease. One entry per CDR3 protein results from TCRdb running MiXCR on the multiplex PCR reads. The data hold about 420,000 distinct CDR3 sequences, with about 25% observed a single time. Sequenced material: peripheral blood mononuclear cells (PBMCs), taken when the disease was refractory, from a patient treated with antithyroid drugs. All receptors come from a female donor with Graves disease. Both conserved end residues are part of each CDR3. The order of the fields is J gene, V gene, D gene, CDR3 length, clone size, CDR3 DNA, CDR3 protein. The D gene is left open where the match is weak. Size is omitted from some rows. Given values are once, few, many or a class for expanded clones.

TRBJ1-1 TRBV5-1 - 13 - TGCGCCAGCAGGGGGGATTTTGGGACTGAAGCTTTCTTT CASRGDFGTEAFF
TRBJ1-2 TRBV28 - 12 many TGTGCCAGCGTGGGGGCGATCTATGGCTACACCTTC CASVGAIYGYTF
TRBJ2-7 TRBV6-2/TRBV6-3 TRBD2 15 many TGTGCCAGCAGTGAAGCTAGCGGATGGGCCTACGAGCAGTACTTC CASSEASGWAYEQYF
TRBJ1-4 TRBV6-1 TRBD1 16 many TGTGCCAGCAGTGAAGCGTCGGGACAGGGTGATGAAAAACTGTTTTTT CASSEASGQGDEKLFF
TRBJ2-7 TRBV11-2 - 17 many TGTGCCAGCAGCCGACCCACAACCTGGCGCGATCCACGCGAGCAGTACTTC CASSRPTTWRDPREQYF
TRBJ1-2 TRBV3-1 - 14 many TGTGCCAGCACGCCGTTTAGGGAGAACTATGGCTACACCTTC CASTPFRENYGYTF
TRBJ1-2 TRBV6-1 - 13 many TGTGCCAGCAGTACCGGGACGTTAGGTGGCTACACCTTC CASSTGTLGGYTF
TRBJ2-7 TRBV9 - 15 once TGTGCCAGCAGCGTAGGTGGGAGGAGCTCCTACGAGCAGTACTTC CASSVGGRSSYEQYF
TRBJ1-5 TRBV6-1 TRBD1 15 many TGTGCCAGCAGAGCGACAGGGTGGACAGATCAGCCCCAGCATTTT CASRATGWTDQPQHF
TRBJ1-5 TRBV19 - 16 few TGTGCCAGTAGTGTTTACCGGGACACTAGCAATCAGCCCCAGCATTTT CASSVYRDTSNQPQHF
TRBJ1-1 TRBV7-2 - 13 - TGTGCCAGCAGCTCGCTGAGGCGCACTGAAGCTTTCTTT CASSSLRRTEAFF
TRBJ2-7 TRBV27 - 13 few TGTGCCACTAGTCAGGGGCCTTCCTACGAGCAGTACTTC CATSQGPSYEQYF
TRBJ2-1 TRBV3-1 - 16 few TGTGCCAGCAGCCAAGAGTTTTGGCAGGGAACCTACGAGCAGTTCTTC CASSQEFWQGTYEQFF
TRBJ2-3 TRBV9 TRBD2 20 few TGTGCCAGCAGCACTCGGACTAGCGGGCCAAGACAGCGCGTCACAGATACGCAGTATTTT CASSTRTSGPRQRVTDTQYF
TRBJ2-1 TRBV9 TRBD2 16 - TGTGCCAGCAGCGCCTGGACTAGCGGGATCTACAATGAGCAGTTCTTC CASSAWTSGIYNEQFF
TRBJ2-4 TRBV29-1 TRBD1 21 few TGCAGCGTTGAAGATGGGGGACAGGGGCAGGTGGGCCTAGTTAAAAAAAACATTCAGTACTTC CSVEDGGQGQVGLVKKNIQYF
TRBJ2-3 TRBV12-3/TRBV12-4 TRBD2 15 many TGTGCCAGCAGACGGACTAGCGTTAGCACAGATACGCAGTATTTT CASRRTSVSTDTQYF
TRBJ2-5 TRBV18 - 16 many TGTGCCAGCTCACCTTCGACCGGGACATCGGGGGAGACCCAGTACTTC CASSPSTGTSGETQYF
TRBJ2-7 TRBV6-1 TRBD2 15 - TGTGCCAGCAGTGAGGCTAGCGGTGCTACCTACGAGCAGTACTTC CASSEASGATYEQYF
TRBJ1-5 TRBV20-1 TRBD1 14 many TGCAGTGCTGCCGGGACAGACGGCAATCAGCCCCAGCATTTT CSAAGTDGNQPQHF
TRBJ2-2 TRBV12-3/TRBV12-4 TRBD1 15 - TGTGCCAGCAGGGGGACAGGGCTGAACACCGGGGAGCTGTTTTTT CASRGTGLNTGELFF
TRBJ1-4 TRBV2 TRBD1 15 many TGTGCCAGCAAGGAGACCGGGACAGAGAATGAAAAACTGTTTTTT CASKETGTENEKLFF
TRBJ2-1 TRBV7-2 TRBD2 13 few TGTGCCATCCGTGGCGGGAGCGGCAATGAGCAGTTCTTC CAIRGGSGNEQFF
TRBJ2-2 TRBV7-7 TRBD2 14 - TGTGCAAGCTCTGTACTAGCGGGAACCGGGGAGCTGTTTTTT CASSVLAGTGELFF
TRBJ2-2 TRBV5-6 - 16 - TGTGCCAGCAGCTTGGGCAACGCGGGGCAAACCGGGGAGCTGTTTTTT CASSLGNAGQTGELFF
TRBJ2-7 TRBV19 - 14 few TGTGCCAGTAGTATTTCCGGGGATTCCTACGAGCAGTACTTC CASSISGDSYEQYF
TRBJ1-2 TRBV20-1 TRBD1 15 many TGCAGTGCGGAAGTCCCGGGACAGGGAACGGTGGGCTACACCTTC CSAEVPGQGTVGYTF
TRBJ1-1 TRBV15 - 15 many TGTGCCACCAGTCAGACGAGGCTTATGAACACTGAAGCTTTCTTT CATSQTRLMNTEAFF
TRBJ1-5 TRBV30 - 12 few TGTGCCTGCTCCAGGTCCAATCAGCCCCAGCATTTT CACSRSNQPQHF
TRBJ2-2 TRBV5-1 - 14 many TGCGCCAGCAGCCTTTCCGGTGTCGCCGGGGAGCTGTTTTTT CASSLSGVAGELFF